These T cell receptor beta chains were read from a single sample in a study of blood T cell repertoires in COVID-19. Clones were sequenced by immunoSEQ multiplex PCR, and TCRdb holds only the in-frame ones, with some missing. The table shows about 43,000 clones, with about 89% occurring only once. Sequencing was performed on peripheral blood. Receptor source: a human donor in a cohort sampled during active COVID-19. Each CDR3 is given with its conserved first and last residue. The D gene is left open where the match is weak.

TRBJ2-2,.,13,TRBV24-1,TGTGCCACCAGTGATCGGTACACCGGGGAGCTGTTTTTT,CATSDRYTGELFF
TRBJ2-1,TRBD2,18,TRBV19,TGTGCCAGTATCCGGACAGCAGGCTCGGGACTAGCCGACAATGAGCAGTTCTTC,CASIRTAGSGLADNEQFF
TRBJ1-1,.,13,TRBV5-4,TGTGCCAGCAGCGCCCAACAGGGCACTGAAGCTTTCTTT,CASSAQQGTEAFF
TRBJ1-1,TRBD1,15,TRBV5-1,TGCGCCAGCAGCTGGAGTGGGACAGAGGCCACTGAAGCTTTCTTT,CASSWSGTEATEAFF
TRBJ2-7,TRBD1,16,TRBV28,TGTGCCAGCAATTTTAGCCCGGGACAGGGGGCCTACGAGCAGTACTTC,CASNFSPGQGAYEQYF
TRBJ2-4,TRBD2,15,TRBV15,TGTGCCACCAGCAGGGGGCGGGAGGGAGAAAACATTCAGTACTTC,CATSRGREGENIQYF
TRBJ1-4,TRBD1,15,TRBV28,TGTGCCAGCAGTTTACGGGACAGGGGTAATGAAAAACTGTTTTTT,CASSLRDRGNEKLFF
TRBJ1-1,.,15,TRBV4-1,TGCGCCAGCAGCCTTGCGGAGGGGATGAACACTGAAGCTTTCTTT,CASSLAEGMNTEAFF
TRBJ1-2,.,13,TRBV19,TGTGCCAGTAGCCGTCAGGTGAACTATGGCTACACCTTC,CASSRQVNYGYTF
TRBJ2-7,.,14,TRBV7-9,TGTGCCAGCAGCTTAGCGGAGGGACCCCACGAGCAGTACTTC,CASSLAEGPHEQYF
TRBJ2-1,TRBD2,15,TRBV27,TGTGCCAGCAGTTGGGGCGGGAGGGCCGGCAATGAGCAGTTCTTC,CASSWGGRAGNEQFF
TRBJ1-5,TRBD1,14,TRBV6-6,TGTGCCAGCAGTTGGGACAGCTACAATCAGCCCCAGCATTTT,CASSWDSYNQPQHF
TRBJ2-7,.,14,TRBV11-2,TGTGCCAGCAGCTCACAATCGCGGTACTACGAGCAGTACTTC,CASSSQSRYYEQYF
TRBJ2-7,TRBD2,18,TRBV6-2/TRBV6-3,TGTGCCAGCAGTTACTCAGCCTCTAGCGGGAGTTGGAGATACGAGCAGTACTTC,CASSYSASSGSWRYEQYF
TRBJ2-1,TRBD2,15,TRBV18,TGTGCCAGCTCACCGACTAGCGGGATCTACAATGAGCAGTTCTTC,CASSPTSGIYNEQFF
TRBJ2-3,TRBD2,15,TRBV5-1,TGCGCCAGCAGCCTGGGACTAGCGGGAGGAGATACGCAGTATTTT,CASSLGLAGGDTQYF
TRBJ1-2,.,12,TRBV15,TGTGCCACCAGCAGAGATGGGCGTGGCTACACCTTC,CATSRDGRGYTF